Following are 7 T cell receptor beta chains from one sample sequenced in a study of T cell changes during pregnancy in multiple sclerosis. Produced via immunoSEQ multiplex PCR; TCRdb's table is partial and in-frame only. The sample lists tens of thousands of clones, about nine tenths seen once, with approximately 7.9% in the top ten. The sequencing here drew on CD8+ T cells from peripheral blood mononuclear cells, taken before pregnancy. All receptors come from a female donor with multiple sclerosis, enrolled in a pregnancy study.

This rearrangement joins TRBV9 to TRBJ2-7; D perhaps matches TRBD1 (5 bases). The germline gives CDR1 SGDLS, CDR2 YYNGEE. This CDR3 region has 15 residues. V gave up 1 base and J gave up 7 bases, with 18 bases separating them. The CDR3 is CASSVSAGLTWEQYF. CDR3 DNA sequence: TGTGCCAGCAGCGTATCCGCAGGGCTGACTTGGGAGCAGTACTTC.

The DNA for the CDR3 is TGTGCCAGCAGCCCCCCACGACTGAACACCGGGGAGCTGTTTTTT. Translation: CASSPPRLNTGELFF. The rearrangement joins TRBV13 to TRBJ2-2; D not resolved. Germline V gene lookup returns CDR1 PRHDT and CDR2 FYEKMQ (reference sequence). This CDR3 region has 15 residues. V was pared by 5 bases and J by 1 base, with 11 bases between.

The chain is built from TRBV6-5 and TRBJ2-7; the D gene is possibly TRBD2 (5 bases). CDR1 and CDR2 from the germline V gene are MNHEY and SVGAGI. The CDR3 totals 14 residues. V dropped 8 bases and J dropped 6 bases, with 20 bases sitting between them. CDR3 DNA: TGTGCCAGCCGAGCGGACCTCACACCGGGCGAGCAGTACTTC. Protein: CASRADLTPGEQYF.

V is TRBV10-3 and J is TRBJ1-1, with 8 bases matching TRBD1. The ends lost 0 bases at V and 2 bases at J; junction bases unmatched: 5. Per germline, CDR1 ENHRY and CDR2 SYGVKD. CDR3 length: 16 residues. CDR3 bases: TGTGCCATCAGTGAGTCGGGAACAGGGGGTAACACTGAAGCTTTCTTT. Amino acid sequence: CAISESGTGGNTEAFF.

V and J are TRBV5-6 and TRBJ2-7, with D possibly being TRBD1 (6 bases). Germline assignment: CDR1 SGHDT and CDR2 YYEEEE. The CDR3 length is 13 residues. V was cut by 4 bases and J by 7 bases, with 15 bases left in between. CDR3 nucleotide sequence: TGTGCCAGCAGCAATACAGGGATAAGGGAGCAGTACTTC. Its translation is CASSNTGIREQYF.

The chain couples TRBV6-4 to TRBJ2-1; the match to TRBD2 covers 9 bases. The germline gives CDR1 MRHNA, CDR2 SNTAGT. After removal of 3 bases from V and 8 bases from J, the junction contained 8 bases not matched to a gene. The CDR3 has 15 amino acids. The chain's CDR3 is CASSEAGGFKHEQFF. As DNA, the CDR3 is TGTGCCAGCAGTGAAGCGGGAGGTTTTAAACATGAGCAGTTCTTC.

The chain links TRBV7-2 to TRBJ2-7; D uncertain. The CDR3 covers 13 residues. Per germline, CDR1 SGHTA and CDR2 FQGNSA. Trimming took off 5 bases at V and 3 bases at J, with 11 bases between the two ends. The CDR3 spells CASSQDSYYEQYF. Here the CDR3 DNA reads TGTGCCAGCAGCCAGGATTCCTACTACGAGCAGTACTTC. The full variable domain, rest sourced from reference TRBV7-2 and TRBJ2-7, is GAGVSQSPSNKVTEKGKDVELRCDPISGHTALYWYRQSLGQGLEFLIYFQGNSAPDKSGLPSDRFSAERTGGSVSTLTIQRTQQEDSAVYLCASSQDSYYEQYFGPGTRLTVT.